The T cell receptor (beta chain) described here comes from a study of T cell responses to AZD1222 COVID-19 vaccine. Notes on the study in general: Targets within unmutated variant regions were reportedly found for nearly half of spike-specific TCRs. Mostly white British, mostly female donors; authors suggested clonal diversity may be underestimated. No repertoire was sampled before or during the peak T cell response, only after it.

Trimming shortened V by 6 bases and J by 8 bases, and 11 bases separated the two germline ends. CDR3 size: 13 residues. Germline V gene data show CDR1 as MNHEY and CDR2 as SVGEGT. Remarks on this clone: Its antigen is unknown.

Here immunoSEQ multiplex PCR was the method, and the copy in TCRdb shows in-frame clones only, minus some. The table has about 39,000 clones, roughly 88% seen once. This TCR was sampled from an adult who received the MenACWY meningococcal vaccine as a control. V and J are TRBV6-2 or TRBV6-3 and TRBJ1-6; no firm D call. The sequencing here drew on peripheral blood, taken 28 days after the second dose of the MenACWY control vaccine. DNA of the CDR3: TGTGCCAGCAGCCACCAAGGGTATTCACCCCTCCACTTT. Its translation is CASSHQGYSPLHF.